Sequencing of this TCR beta chain was carried out in a study of blood T cell repertoires in COVID-19. Background on the study: Whether acute or convalescent, the COVID-19 samples came from the United States, Italy and Spain.

Grouping used clinical history reported by participants in a survey and questionnaire. The table came from immunoSEQ multiplex PCR; TCRdb's copy has only in-frame clones and leaves some out. The repertoire holds fewer than 400,000 clones, 80% to 90% seen once, with about 2% in the top ten. This TCR came from a man aged 25 to 40 who had recovered from COVID-19. The sequencing input was PBMCs or T cells enriched from blood (not recorded which).

Written as DNA, the CDR3 is TGTGCCAGCAGGGACCCGGGACAGAGAAGATGGGGTCGGAAAGAGACCCAGTACTTC. This translates into CASRDPGQRRWGRKETQYF. This chain links TRBV2 with TRBJ2-5; TRBD1 matches 7 bases. Looked up from germline, CDR1 is SNHLY and CDR2 is FYNNEI. Trimming cost V 6 bases and J 3 bases; bases outside gene matches: 22. This CDR3 contains 19 residues.